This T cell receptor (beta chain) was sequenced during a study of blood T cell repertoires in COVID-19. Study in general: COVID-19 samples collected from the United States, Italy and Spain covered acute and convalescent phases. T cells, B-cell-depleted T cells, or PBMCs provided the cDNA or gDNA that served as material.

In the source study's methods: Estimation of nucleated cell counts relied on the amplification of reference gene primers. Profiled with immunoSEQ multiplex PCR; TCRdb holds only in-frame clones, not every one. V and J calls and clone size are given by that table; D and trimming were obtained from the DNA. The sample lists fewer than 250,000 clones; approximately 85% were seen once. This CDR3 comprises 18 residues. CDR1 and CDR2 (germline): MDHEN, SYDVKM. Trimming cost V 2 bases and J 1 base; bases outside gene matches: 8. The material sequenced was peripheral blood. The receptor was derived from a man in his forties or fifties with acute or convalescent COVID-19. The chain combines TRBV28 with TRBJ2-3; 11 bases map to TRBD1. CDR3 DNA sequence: TGTGCCAGCAGTTTACGGACAGGGGGCCGGGTCGGCACAGATACGCAGTATTTT. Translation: CASSLRTGGRVGTDTQYF.